This passage covers 9 T cell receptor beta chains from one sample sequenced in a study of cytomegalovirus exposure and HLA in healthy donors. The primer mix had 60 Vbeta and 13 Jbeta primers. Repertoires were generated with immunoSEQ multiplex PCR, while TCRdb's copy carries only in-frame clones and drops some. This sample has some 98,000 clones, with less than 9.5% found just once. The sample comprised PBMCs. Receptors originate from a man aged 45 to 65 in good health and CMV-seropositive.

Only a few counts were recorded for this clone. The J gene is TRBJ1-6, the V gene TRBV10-3, with a weak D call TRBD1 (6 bases). The CDR3 runs to 14 residues. Trimming removed 10 bases at V and 10 bases at J, with 20 bases between. Germline V gene sequence: CDR1 ENHRY, CDR2 SYGVKD. In DNA form, the CDR3 reads TGTGCCACCCAACTGGGACCGGGACAATCACCCCTCCACTTT. It specifies CATQLGPGQSPLHF.

The chain uses TRBV30 and TRBJ2-3; 8 bases are shared with TRBD1. Germline V gives CDR1 GTSNPN, CDR2 SVGIG (reference sequence). The CDR3 covers 18 residues. V lost 0 bases to trimming and J lost 1 base; unmatched junction nucleotides: 12. The CDR3 DNA follows: TGTGCCTGGAGTGTTTGTCCCGCAGGGGGCCTTTGCACAGATACGCAGTATTTT. This codes for CAWSVCPAGGLCTDTQYF.

The rearrangement uses TRBV16 and TRBJ2-1; possible D gene TRBD1, 6 bases. V was clipped by 2 bases and J by 9 bases, with 14 bases between them. CDR3 length equals 14 residues. Germline lookup yields CDR1 KGHSY and CDR2 FQNENV. The CDR3 loop is CASSQPQDSFEQFF. Written as DNA, the CDR3 is TGTGCCAGCAGCCAACCCCAGGACAGTTTTGAGCAGTTCTTC.

This clone was counted only a few times. The gene calls are TRBV18 and TRBJ2-7; 9 nucleotides match TRBD1. J was trimmed by 6 bases and V by 6 bases; bases with no gene match: 12. The CDR3 covers 15 residues. Germline CDR1 reads KGHSH; CDR2 reads LQKENI. As DNA, the CDR3 is TGTGCCAGCTCCCCCTTAGGGGACAGGGAACGCGAGCAGTACTTC. Its protein is CASSPLGDREREQYF.

This clone occurred a few times. The chain uses TRBV11-1 and TRBJ2-3; 8 bases are a match to TRBD1. CDR1 and CDR2 (germline): SGHAT, FQDESV (reference sequence). V dropped 3 bases and J dropped 1; count of bases not matched to a gene: 6. This CDR3 is 16 amino acids long. This chain's CDR3 is CASSFTQTGGTDTQYF. The CDR3 DNA is TGTGCCAGCAGCTTTACGCAGACAGGGGGCACAGATACGCAGTATTTT. Full variable domain (rest looked up from reference TRBV11-1 and TRBJ2-3): EAEVAQSPRYKITEKSQAVAFWCDPISGHATLYWYRQILGQGPELLVQFQDESVVDDSQLPKDRFSAERLKGVDSTLKIQPAELGDSAMYLCASSFTQTGGTDTQYFGPGTRLTVL.

This clone was seen a few times. The chain recombines TRBV5-1 with TRBJ2-7; 8 nucleotides line up with TRBD1. The CDR3 spans 16 residues. Germline trimming cut 2 bases from V and 3 bases from J; bases unmatched to any gene: 10. Germline assignment: CDR1 SGHRS and CDR2 YFSETQ. The CDR3 region has the DNA TGCGCCAGCAGCTTAGTACCCGGGACAGGCCTCTACGAGCAGTACTTC. Amino acid sequence: CASSLVPGTGLYEQYF. Supplemented by reference TRBV5-1 and TRBJ2-7, the full variable domain reads KAGVTQTPRYLIKTRGQQVTLSCSPISGHRSVSWYQQTPGQGLQFLFEYFSETQRNKGNFPGRFSGRQFSNSRSEMNVSTLELGDSALYLCASSLVPGTGLYEQYFGPGTRLTVT.

This rearrangement joins TRBV19 to TRBJ2-1; 14 bases are a match to TRBD2. CDR3 length: 22 amino acids. Germline values: CDR1 LNHDA, CDR2 SQIVND (reference sequence). Trimming at V came to 6 bases and at J to 2 bases, leaving 21 bases not matched to a gene. The DNA of the CDR3 is TGTGCCAGTAGATTCGGGACTAGCGGGAGACCCTCCCCGTCAGGGACCTACAATGAGCAGTTCTTC. Translation: CASRFGTSGRPSPSGTYNEQFF.

The V and J genes are TRBV7-9 and TRBJ2-7; TRBD2 is a possible D gene (6 bases). The CDR3 is made up of 14 amino acids. Per the germline V gene, CDR1 is SEHNR and CDR2 is FQNEAQ (reference sequence). Deletions cut 7 bases from V and 3 bases from J, with 16 bases between. Here the CDR3 reads CASTLGGPGYEQYF. Here the CDR3 DNA reads TGTGCCAGCACCCTCGGAGGGCCGGGCTACGAGCAGTACTTC.

DNA for the CDR3: TGTGCCAGCAGTTTAAGACAGTCCTACGAGCAGTACTTC. This translates into CASSLRQSYEQYF. The V gene is TRBV27, the J gene TRBJ2-7; D is possibly TRBD1 (5 bases). Trimming took off 2 bases at V and 1 base at J, with 6 bases between the two ends. The CDR3 totals 13 residues. Germline values: CDR1 MNHEY, CDR2 SMNVEV (reference sequence).